The 25 T cell receptor beta chains presented below share a single source sample, sequenced in a study of shared clonotypes between healthy human individuals. Assay: immunoSEQ multiplex PCR; the TCRdb copy retains only in-frame clones and omits some. Of approximately 2,000,000 clones detected, 85% to 95% appear once; the ten largest clones hold approximately 0.41%. Sequenced material: naive CD4+ T cells from PBMCs. The subset here: CD45RA+ positively selected. These TCRs come from a man aged 18 to 29 in good health. Some clones in this sample may be carry-over from other donors' samples.

This sequence joins TRBV19 and TRBJ1-5, with a tentative D call TRBD1 (6 bases). This CDR3 region has 13 residues. Trimming took 11 bases from V and 5 from J, leaving 16 bases between them. Looked up from germline, CDR1 is LNHDA and CDR2 is SQIVND (reference sequence). The DNA for the CDR3 is TGTGCCGGGGGCTTTTCGGGAGATCAGCCCCAGCATTTT. Translation: CAGGFSGDQPQHF.

The chain uses TRBV25-1 and TRBJ2-1; 10 nucleotides match TRBD1. CDR1 and CDR2 from the germline V gene are MGHDK and SYGVNS. V gave up 7 bases and J gave up 5 bases; unmatched junction bases: 11. CDR3 length: 16 residues. The CDR3, as DNA: TGTGCCAGCACAGATCCGGGACAGGGGAGGAACAATGAGCAGTTCTTC. This codes for CASTDPGQGRNNEQFF. Complete variable domain (other parts from reference TRBV25-1 and TRBJ2-1): EADIYQTPRYLVIGTGKKITLECSQTMGHDKMYWYQQDPGMELHLIHYSYGVNSTEKGDLSSESTVSRIRTEHFPLTLESARPSHTSQYLCASTDPGQGRNNEQFFGPGTRLTVL.

With respect to this clone: The sample contains more than one DNA sequence encoding this CDR3. This rearrangement joins TRBV7-9 to TRBJ1-1; D unclear. V was pared by 2 bases and J by 4 bases, with 8 bases between. Per the germline V gene, CDR1 is SEHNR and CDR2 is FQNEAQ (reference sequence). The CDR3 runs 13 residues. In DNA form, the CDR3 reads TGTGCCAGCAGCTTACTCGGAGGCACTGAAGCTTTCTTT. Residues: CASSLLGGTEAFF.

The V call is TRBV7-3, the J call TRBJ1-1; no clear D gene. The CDR3 length is 15 residues. CDR1 is SGHTA and CDR2 is FQGTGA in the germline V gene. Trimming shortened V by 1 base and J by 5 bases, and 14 bases separated the two germline ends. For the CDR3, the DNA is TGTGCCAGCAGCTTAAGTGCGGGGTTACGGACTGAAGCTTTCTTT. Translation: CASSLSAGLRTEAFF.

The chain links TRBV5-1 to TRBJ1-2; TRBD1 matches at 9 bases. V lost 4 bases to trimming and J lost 2 bases; unmatched junction nucleotides: 6. Looked up from germline, CDR1 is SGHRS and CDR2 is YFSETQ. This CDR3 has 15 amino acids. CDR3 region: CASSPQGAGNYGYTF. The CDR3 nucleotides read TGCGCCAGCAGCCCACAGGGGGCGGGAAACTATGGCTACACCTTC.

This chain joins TRBV5-1 and TRBJ1-4, with 9 bases aligning to TRBD1. With V trimmed by 2 bases and J by 2 bases, 7 bases remained unmatched. CDR3 length equals 17 residues. CDR1 SGHRS and CDR2 YFSETQ come from the germline V gene. The chain's CDR3 is CASSFLGQGLTNEKLFF. CDR3 bases: TGCGCCAGCAGCTTTTTGGGACAGGGTCTCACTAATGAAAAACTGTTTTTT.

The genes are TRBV19 and TRBJ2-2; TRBD2 matches at 11 bases. V trimming: 4 bases; J trimming: 6 bases; junction bases outside the gene matches: 16. The CDR3 has 19 amino acids. In germline, CDR1 is LNHDA, CDR2 SQIVND (reference sequence). The CDR3 DNA is TGTGCCAGTAGTAGGGGACTAGCGGTACCTCCCCTCCGGCCCGGGGAGCTGTTTTTT. Translating gives CASSRGLAVPPLRPGELFF.

About this clone: This specimen includes other DNA sequences encoding the same CDR3. The J gene is TRBJ2-7, the V gene TRBV28; 8 bases fit TRBD1. Germline V gene lookup returns CDR1 MDHEN and CDR2 SYDVKM. Germline trimming cut 4 bases from V and 4 bases from J; bases unmatched to any gene: 3. This CDR3 spans 13 amino acids. The CDR3 reads CASSSGQGYEQYF. CDR3 bases: TGTGCCAGCAGTTCCGGACAGGGATACGAGCAGTACTTC. Full variable domain (remainder filled in from reference TRBV28 and TRBJ2-7): DVKVTQSSRYLVKRTGEKVFLECVQDMDHENMFWYRQDPGLGLRLIYFSYDVKMKEKGDIPEGYSVSREKKERFSLILESASTNQTSMYLCASSSGQGYEQYFGPGTRLTVT.

The rearrangement joins TRBV6-5 to TRBJ2-4; 7 bases are shared with TRBD1. This CDR3 has 12 residues. J gave up 10 bases and V 4 bases, and 4 bases lay outside the gene matches. From germline, CDR1 is MNHEY and CDR2 SVGAGI. The CDR3 protein is CASSSDRQIQYF. CDR3 in DNA: TGTGCCAGCAGTTCGGACAGGCAAATTCAGTACTTC.

The V gene is TRBV14, the J gene TRBJ1-1; maybe TRBD1 (6 bases). Trimming took 1 base from V and 1 from J, leaving 10 bases between them. Germline-derived CDR1 and CDR2 are SGHDN and FVKESK. CDR3 length: 15 residues. CDR3 in amino acids: CASSQGVTGNTEAFF. Written as DNA, the CDR3 is TGTGCCAGCAGCCAAGGGGTGACAGGGAACACTGAAGCTTTCTTT.

V gene TRBV6-6 combines with J gene TRBJ2-7, with TRBD2 matching 9 bases. V shed 8 bases and J 7 bases; nucleotides not matched to a gene: 12. This CDR3 comprises 14 residues. Germline CDR1 and CDR2: MNHNY and SVGAGI (reference sequence). CDR3 amino acids: CASAQVAGVGEQYF. The CDR3 nucleotides read TGTGCCAGCGCGCAGGTAGCGGGAGTGGGAGAGCAGTACTTC.

The chain is built from TRBV28 and TRBJ2-1; D may match TRBD1 or TRBD2 (5 bases each). CDR1 and CDR2 from the germline V gene are MDHEN and SYDVKM. The CDR3 is 15 residues long. The V end lost 7 bases, the J end lost 9 bases, and 22 bases lay between the germline ends. The CDR3: CASTLSRGSGGEQFF. The CDR3 DNA follows: TGTGCCAGCACCCTCTCAAGAGGGAGTGGGGGTGAGCAGTTCTTC.

V usage is TRBV5-6 and J usage is TRBJ2-7; D uncertain. The germline V gene has CDR1 SGHDT and CDR2 YYEEEE. V lost 0 bases and J lost 3, with 10 bases in between. The CDR3 extends over 14 amino acids. This CDR3 is CASSLGLGLYEQYF. The CDR3 DNA reads TGTGCCAGCAGCTTGGGGCTAGGTCTCTACGAGCAGTACTTC.

This clone was picked up one time. The chain couples TRBV29-1 to TRBJ2-3; TRBD2 agrees at 15 bases. With 6 bases clipped from V and 8 bases from J, the junction kept 9 bases outside the gene matches. Germline CDR1 is SQVTM and CDR2 is ANQGSEA. There are 15 residues in the CDR3. The CDR3: CSVAGLAGGSGTQYF. CDR3 coding DNA: TGCAGCGTGGCTGGACTAGCGGGAGGGAGTGGTACGCAGTATTTT.

The chain recombines TRBV5-4 with TRBJ2-5, with 8 nucleotides matching TRBD2. Germline V gene lookup returns CDR1 SGHNT and CDR2 YYREEE (reference sequence). This CDR3 comprises 14 residues. Trimming took 4 bases from V and 4 from J; bases not matched to a gene: 6. CDR3 protein: CASSQATSGETQYF. As DNA, the CDR3 is TGTGCCAGCAGCCAAGCTACTAGCGGAGAGACCCAGTACTTC.

CDR3 bases: TGTGCCAGCACCTCCGGGGGGGCCAGGGTCTACGAGCAGTACTTC. Its protein product is CASTSGGARVYEQYF. The chain combines TRBV7-2 with TRBJ2-7; 8 nucleotides line up with TRBD2. Germline CDR1 and CDR2: SGHTA and FQGNSA. The trim removed 7 bases at V and 3 bases at J, leaving 11 bases unmatched. This CDR3 region has 15 residues. The entire variable domain, with the rest obtained from reference TRBV7-2 and TRBJ2-7, is as follows: GAGVSQSPSNKVTEKGKDVELRCDPISGHTALYWYRQSLGQGLEFLIYFQGNSAPDKSGLPSDRFSAERTGGSVSTLTIQRTQQEDSAVYLCASTSGGARVYEQYFGPGTRLTVT.

Worth noting for this clone: Other DNA sequences in the same sample also yield this CDR3. The V call is TRBV18, the J call TRBJ2-4, with 9 bases aligning to TRBD2. V lost 1 base and J lost 1; bases outside the gene matches: 2. This CDR3 is built from 16 residues. Germline CDR1 KGHSH, CDR2 LQKENI. CDR3 in amino acids: CASSPLAGAAKNIQYF. Written as DNA, the CDR3 is TGTGCCAGCTCACCACTAGCGGGAGCTGCCAAAAACATTCAGTACTTC.

This clone was recorded only once. The chain uses TRBV6-1 and TRBJ1-4, with D unclear. Between the trimmed V and J ends, which lost 6 bases and 10 bases, there was a span of 18 bases. The CDR3 length is 14 residues. The germline gives CDR1 MNHNS, CDR2 SASEGT. The CDR3 nucleotides read TGTGCCAGCAGAGATGGAGTGGGCCGGGGAAAACTGTTTTTT. Its protein product is CASRDGVGRGKLFF.

This clone has only one observation. Other nucleotide sequences from this sample produce the same CDR3. CDR3 DNA: TGCGCCAGCAGCAGCTTAGCGGGAGGGCCCAATGAGCAGTTCTTC. Protein: CASSSLAGGPNEQFF. V gene TRBV5-1 combines with J gene TRBJ2-1; 11 bases map to TRBD2. The ends lost 4 bases at V and 6 bases at J; junction bases unmatched: 6. There are 15 residues in the CDR3. The germline CDR1 and CDR2 sequences are SGHRS and YFSETQ.

The chain recombines TRBV7-6 with TRBJ1-3; D is perhaps TRBD1 (5 bases). This CDR3 has 17 amino acids. CDR1 and CDR2 from the germline V gene are SGHVS and FNYEAQ. Between the trimmed V and J ends, which lost 5 bases and 3 bases, there was a span of 20 bases. CDR3 DNA: TGTGCCAGCAGCGGTCCGTGGGACGGCTCTGGTGGAAACACCATATATTTT. This translates into CASSGPWDGSGGNTIYF.

The rearrangement joins TRBV19 to TRBJ2-1; tentative D call: TRBD1 (5 bases). The CDR3 sequence is 14 residues long. The V end lost 3 bases, the J end lost 2 bases, and 8 bases lay between the germline ends. CDR1 is LNHDA and CDR2 is SQIVND in the germline V gene (reference sequence). Written as DNA, the CDR3 is TGTGCCAGTAGTATGAAACAGGCCTACAATGAGCAGTTCTTC. Residues: CASSMKQAYNEQFF.

This chain connects TRBV28 to TRBJ1-4; the D is unclear. V gave up 5 bases and J gave up 4 bases, with 11 bases separating them. Looked up from germline, CDR1 is MDHEN and CDR2 is SYDVKM. The CDR3 covers 14 residues. CDR3 residues: CASSAQPFNEKLFF. The CDR3 nucleotides read TGTGCCAGCAGTGCGCAACCATTTAATGAAAAACTGTTTTTT.

V is TRBV5-1 and J is TRBJ2-7, with D possibly matching TRBD2 (6 bases). This CDR3 contains 16 residues. Germline V CDR1 and CDR2: SGHRS, YFSETQ. V was pared by 3 bases and J by 3 bases, with 19 bases between. CDR3 coding DNA: TGCGCCAGCAGCTCGGGGTCTTGGCGGGACCTCTACGAGCAGTACTTC. It encodes CASSSGSWRDLYEQYF. The full variable domain, its missing parts supplied by reference TRBV5-1 and TRBJ2-7, is KAGVTQTPRYLIKTRGQQVTLSCSPISGHRSVSWYQQTPGQGLQFLFEYFSETQRNKGNFPGRFSGRQFSNSRSEMNVSTLELGDSALYLCASSSGSWRDLYEQYFGPGTRLTVT.

The CDR3 bases are TGCGCCAGCAGACCCAACAGGGCAACTAATGAAAAACTGTTTTTT. Its protein is CASRPNRATNEKLFF. This chain joins TRBV5-1 and TRBJ1-4; TRBD1 might be the D (6 bases). Germline V lookup: CDR1 SGHRS, CDR2 YFSETQ. Trimming took off 5 bases at V and 0 bases at J, with 11 bases between the two ends. The length of the CDR3 is 15 residues.

As to this clone: In the same sample, other DNA sequences code for this CDR3. This chain uses TRBV5-1 with TRBJ1-1; TRBD1 is a possible D gene (6 bases). With 0 bases removed from V and 3 bases from J, the gap between germline ends came to 9 bases. Looked up from germline, CDR1 is SGHRS and CDR2 is YFSETQ. CDR3 length: 14 residues. The CDR3 DNA reads TGCGCCAGCAGCTTGGAAGGACAGTACACTGAAGCTTTCTTT. Translation gives CASSLEGQYTEAFF.